This is a list of T cell receptor beta chains from one sample in a study of T-cell reconstitution after alpha-beta-depleted transplantation in children. One entry per CDR3 protein, called by TCRdb with MiXCR from the PCR reads. The data hold 250,000 to 350,000 distinct CDR3 sequences, with about 10% observed a single time. The sample in question was PBMCs from the stem cell graft donor, obtained from the stem cell graft. These TCRs come from a human donor who donated a stem cell graft to a child with SCID. The conserved cysteine and the conserved F or W are not part of the CDR3 here.

J: TRBJ1-1; V: TRBV15; CDR3: ATSRGPGQGLNTEAF
J: TRBJ2-7; V: TRBV3-1; CDR3: ASTSGGYEQY
J: TRBJ2-5; V: TRBV5-5; CDR3: ASSPSAGNWGETQY
J: TRBJ2-1; V: TRBV10-2; CDR3: ARSMSGRSYNEQF
J: TRBJ2-7; V: TRBV12-3/TRBV12-4; CDR3: ASSWGTGNAEQY
J: TRBJ2-1; V: TRBV20-1; CDR3: SAREWLPSSYNEQF
J: TRBJ2-1; V: TRBV5-1; CDR3: ASSRAGGHNEQF
J: TRBJ1-2; V: TRBV7-2; CDR3: ASSLFVAEAGGYT
J: TRBJ2-3; V: TRBV5-1; CDR3: ASSLPKSRGASTDTQY
J: TRBJ1-1; V: TRBV3-1; CDR3: ASSHLAGGSDEAF
J: TRBJ2-6; V: TRBV5-1; CDR3: ASSQREVGANVLT
J: TRBJ2-1; V: TRBV3-1; CDR3: ASSQDGTADNEQF
J: TRBJ2-1; V: TRBV9; CDR3: ASSADRVRDNEQF
J: TRBJ1-2; V: TRBV2; CDR3: ASSGTGVYGYT
J: TRBJ2-3; V: TRBV11-2; CDR3: ASGASLARTDTQY
J: TRBJ2-7; V: TRBV6-5; CDR3: ASRPGTYPYEQY
J: TRBJ1-1; V: TRBV7-8; CDR3: ASSLDRNNEAF
J: TRBJ1-2; V: TRBV20-1; CDR3: SARDPGVDSGYT
J: TRBJ2-1; V: TRBV9; CDR3: ASSVGPGAGAGDNEQF
J: TRBJ1-1; V: TRBV6-1; CDR3: ASTATENTEAF
J: TRBJ2-1; V: TRBV7-2; CDR3: ASSLGIGTGDYNEQF
J: TRBJ1-1; V: TRBV6-5; CDR3: ASRRQLNTEAF
J: TRBJ2-5; V: TRBV20-1; CDR3: SASRGQGQETQY
J: TRBJ1-6; V: TRBV11-2; CDR3: ASSYSDRGTSPLH
J: TRBJ2-1; V: TRBV20-1; CDR3: SASSSSTPYNEQF
J: TRBJ2-7; V: TRBV6-1; CDR3: ASRSGSSGGSYEQY
J: TRBJ2-1; V: TRBV20-1; CDR3: SASYEQF
J: TRBJ2-7; V: TRBV6-1; CDR3: ASSPQGVSSYEQY
J: TRBJ2-5; V: TRBV7-9; CDR3: ASSPRTPQETQY
J: TRBJ2-7; V: TRBV19; CDR3: ASSTELTGTGSYEQY
J: TRBJ1-3; V: TRBV6-1; CDR3: ASSQLTTGNTIY
J: TRBJ2-7; V: TRBV7-9; CDR3: ASSPRGERGDPYEQY
J: TRBJ1-2; V: TRBV6-5; CDR3: ASSYPPLCI
J: TRBJ2-1; V: TRBV7-2; CDR3: ASSLVPPAYNEQF
J: TRBJ1-1; V: TRBV5-8; CDR3: ASSPGTGDLSNTEAF
J: TRBJ2-3; V: TRBV7-2; CDR3: ASSLGTTTGDTQY
J: TRBJ2-1; V: TRBV10-3; CDR3: AISESGDEQF
J: TRBJ2-3; V: TRBV6-2/TRBV6-3; CDR3: ASSWETGGVTTQY
J: TRBJ1-1; V: TRBV12-3/TRBV12-4; CDR3: ASSLFIGSGTEAF
J: TRBJ2-1; V: TRBV24-1; CDR3: ATGGSGQGGSEQF
J: TRBJ1-5; V: TRBV15; CDR3: ATSRGPGQGTVPAQH
J: TRBJ2-7; V: TRBV2; CDR3: ASSEGLAGGSYEQY
J: TRBJ2-3; V: TRBV5-1; CDR3: ASSLEASGGRDTQY
J: TRBJ1-2; V: TRBV12-3/TRBV12-4; CDR3: ASSPGESYYGYT
J: TRBJ2-2; V: TRBV6-1; CDR3: ASETGTVNTGELF
J: TRBJ2-5; V: TRBV12-5; CDR3: ASGRPGETQY
J: TRBJ1-6; V: TRBV14; CDR3: ASRAETYNSPLH
J: TRBJ1-5; V: TRBV6-1; CDR3: ASSETGNNQPQH
J: TRBJ2-3; V: TRBV27; CDR3: ASSSLSGTSTDTQY
J: TRBJ1-1; V: TRBV5-1; CDR3: ASSPEGQGTEAF
J: TRBJ1-1; V: TRBV2; CDR3: ASSENGVTEAF
J: TRBJ2-4; V: TRBV20-1; CDR3: SARDGAGGNIQY
J: TRBJ1-5; V: TRBV21-1; CDR3: ASSKYNQPQH
J: TRBJ1-1; V: TRBV27; CDR3: ASSSDTPNTEAF